What follows are 16 T cell receptor beta chains derived from one specimen sequenced in a study of tumor-infiltrating lymphocytes in primary liver carcinoma. From roughly 0.55 ug of total RNA, TCR beta-specific cDNA was reverse-transcribed using a constant-region primer. Modified slightly, ARM-PCR produced TCR beta libraries over three nested multiplex PCR rounds. PCR rounds one and two used TRBV1-TRBV30 forward primers with a C-beta reverse primer for roughly 10 cycles each. One entry per CDR3 protein results from TCRdb running MiXCR on the multiplex PCR reads. The sample lists 80,000 or so distinct CDR3 sequences; roughly 71% were seen once. The source material, 20-30 mg of unsorted bulk tissue, was used to co-extract RNA and DNA. The sample comprised tumor-adjacent normal liver tissue. Receptors were obtained from a middle-aged man with primary liver carcinoma and hepatitis B virus infection.

Remarks on this clonotype: The junction does not match germline at one end; this may be a read error. The V gene is TRBV11-3, the J gene TRBJ2-2; 9 nucleotides match TRBD1. Germline CDR1 SGHNT, CDR2 YENEEA. The CDR3 sequence is 15 residues long. CDR3 region: CASSHRGPYTGELFF. DNA of the CDR3: TGTGCTAGCAGTCACAGGGGGCCATACACCGGGGAACTGTTTTTT.

In its sample, this clonotype was seen many times. This sequence joins TRBV5-6 and TRBJ1-4; D perhaps matches TRBD1 (5 bases). Germline CDR1 and CDR2: SGHDT and YYEEEE. The CDR3 has 15 amino acids. The V and J ends lost 1 base and 7 bases respectively, with 14 bases between them. The CDR3 coding sequence is TGTGCCAGCAGCTTGACCGGGACTTGGAGTGAAAAACTGTTTTTT. The encoded protein is CASSLTGTWSEKLFF. The full variable domain, in which reference TRBV5-6 and TRBJ1-4 provide the parts outside the CDR3, is DAGVTQSPTHLIKTRGQQVTLRCSPKSGHDTVSWYQQALGQGPQFIFQYYEEEERQRGNFPDRFSGHQFPNYSSELNVNALLLGDSALYLCASSLTGTWSEKLFFGSGTQLSVL.

Worth noting for this clonotype: Possible read error: a much larger clone is one base away. This chain uses TRBV28 with TRBJ2-2; a weak D match, TRBD1 (6 bases). This CDR3 comprises 17 residues. CDR1 is MDHEN, CDR2 SYDVKM, per germline. Trimming removed 6 bases at V and 5 bases at J, with 22 bases between. The CDR3 sequence is CASRRVGGVSGTGELFF. In nucleotides, the CDR3 is TGTGCCAGCAGGCGGGTAGGGGGAGTTTCGGGAACCGGGGAGCTGTTTTTT.

A note on this clonotype: Sequence at one end of the junction differs from germline and may be a read error. The CDR3 bases are TGCGCCAGCAGCCCCCGGATTACAGATACACAGTATTTT. The encoded protein is CASSPRITDTQYF. This chain uses TRBV4-3 with TRBJ2-3; D call uncertain. The CDR3 has 13 residues. In germline, CDR1 is LGHNA, CDR2 YSLEER.

With respect to this clonotype: The CDR3 does not end in the conserved phenylalanine or tryptophan, so this is likely a read error. The chain has TRBV11-3 and TRBJ2-3; possibly TRBD2 for D (6 bases). There are 15 residues in the CDR3. Germline loops: CDR1 SGHNT, CDR2 YENEEA. CDR3 protein: CASSFSGRRTDTQYY. Here the CDR3 DNA reads TGTGCCAGTAGCTTTAGTGGGAGGCGGACAGATACGCAGTATTAT.

Worth noting for this clonotype: A read error may account for a junction end that differs from germline. CDR3 sequence: CVSSSRTSHTGELFF. The CDR3 DNA reads TGTGTCAGCAGTTCCCGGACTAGCCACACCGGGGAGCTGTTTTTT. The chain links TRBV11-2 to TRBJ2-2; TRBD2 matches 8 bases. CDR3 length: 15 residues. CDR1 is SGHAT, CDR2 FQNNGV, per germline.

Comment on this clonotype: One base away lies a much larger clone, so this may be a sequencing read error. The rearrangement uses TRBV11-1 and TRBJ2-1; D is ambiguous. The CDR3 runs to 16 residues. CDR1 is SGHAT, CDR2 FQDESV, per germline (reference sequence). The V end was cut by 7 bases, the J end by 0 bases, with 16 bases between. The CDR3 sequence is CASNLRVADSYNEQFF. The CDR3 DNA reads as TGTGCCAGCAACCTCCGGGTGGCGGACTCCTACAATGAGCAGTTCTTC.

V and J are TRBV5-4 and TRBJ2-3; 9 positions match TRBD2. Germline trimming cut 3 bases from V and 2 bases from J; bases unmatched to any gene: 10. This CDR3 comprises 17 residues. Germline V gene data show CDR1 as SGHNT and CDR2 as YYREEE (reference sequence). CDR3 loop: CASSWAGAGGITDTQYF. In nucleotides, the CDR3 is TGTGCCAGCAGCTGGGCGGGAGCGGGAGGAATCACAGATACGCAGTATTTT.

CDR3 sequence (DNA): TGTGTCAGTAGCGCACTAGCGGGAGGTATGGAGACCCAGTACTTC. It encodes CVSSALAGGMETQYF. This chain links TRBV6-1 with TRBJ2-5; TRBD2 aligns across 12 bases. This CDR3 has 15 residues. The V gene's germline CDR1 is MNHNS and CDR2 SASEGT.

To note about this clonotype: A read error is likely, as this CDR3 ends without the conserved phenylalanine or tryptophan. This chain joins TRBV5-1 and TRBJ2-6; D is unresolved. CDR3 length: 15 amino acids. CDR1 is SGHRS, CDR2 YFSETQ, per germline. The V end lost 4 bases, the J end lost 5 bases, and 13 bases lay between the germline ends. For the CDR3, the DNA is TGCGCCAGCAGCGGAGCGCTTGGTTGGGCCAACGTCCTGACTTCC. It encodes CASSGALGWANVLTS.

This clonotype was recorded once. A much more abundant neighbour one base away suggests this may be a read error. Since the CDR3 does not end with the conserved phenylalanine or tryptophan, this likely comes from a read error. This CDR3 reads CPSSLGVSNNEQFY. CDR3 bases: TGTCCCAGCAGCTTAGGGGTCAGCAACAATGAGCAGTTCTAC. The chain uses TRBV11-3 and TRBJ2-1; TRBD1 might be the D (5 bases). There are 14 residues in the CDR3. Looked up from germline, CDR1 is SGHNT and CDR2 is YENEEA.

This clonotype was picked up one time. A single base separates this from a much larger clone, so it may be a read error. This chain joins TRBV5-1 and TRBJ2-2; D not certain. This CDR3 has 13 residues. Germline values: CDR1 SGHRS, CDR2 YFSETQ. The CDR3 DNA follows: TGCGCCAGCGGCTTGGGGTCAGCCGGGGAGCTGTTTTTT. Its translation: CASGLGSAGELFF.

This clonotype occurred once. One end of the junction does not line up with germline, which may come from a read error. The CDR3 region is CASSGSDTQGWEQFF. The CDR3 nucleotides read TGTGCCAGCTCCGGGTCCGACACTCAAGGGTGGGAGCAATTCTTC. V usage is TRBV5-6 and J usage is TRBJ2-1; TRBD2 might be the D (5 bases). This CDR3 comprises 15 residues. Per the germline V gene, CDR1 is SGHDT and CDR2 is YYEEEE. The entire variable domain, with the rest obtained from reference TRBV5-6 and TRBJ2-1, is as follows: DAGVTQSPTHLIKTRGQQVTLRCSPKSGHDTVSWYQQALGQGPQFIFQYYEEEERQRGNFPDRFSGHQFPNYSSELNVNALLLGDSALYLCASSGSDTQGWEQFFGPGTRLTVL.

The chain has TRBV6-1 and TRBJ2-7, with unresolved D. The germline V and J ends were trimmed by 7 bases and 8 bases, with 21 bases remaining between them. CDR1 and CDR2 (germline): MNHNS, SASEGT. The CDR3 runs to 14 residues. The DNA of the CDR3 is TGTGCCAGCATGGTGGGCAGGCTGGTCAACAAGCAGTACTTC. It encodes CASMVGRLVNKQYF.

A remark on this clonotype: This may be a read error: a much more frequent sequence differs by one nucleotide. The chain has TRBV11-2 and TRBJ2-2; a possible D gene is TRBD2 (6 bases). Per the germline V gene, CDR1 is SGHAT and CDR2 is FQNNGV. The CDR3 extends over 15 amino acids. The CDR3 spells CASSLILAWAGELFF. The CDR3 region has the DNA TGTGCCAGTAGCTTAATTCTAGCGTGGGCCGGGGAGCTGTTTTTT. Variable domain in full (rest from reference TRBV11-2 and TRBJ2-2): EAGVAQSPRYKIIEKRQSVAFWCNPISGHATLYWYQQILGQGPKLLIQFQNNGVVDDSQLPKDRFSAERLKGVDSTLKIQPAKLEDSAVYLCASSLILAWAGELFFGEGSRLTVL.

This clonotype was seen repeatedly, ten times or more. The chain links TRBV29-1 to TRBJ2-3; 8 bases map to TRBD2. The CDR3 length is 15 residues. The V gene's germline CDR1 is SQVTM and CDR2 ANQGSEA. Trimming cost V 2 bases and J 1 base; bases outside gene matches: 5. The CDR3 sequence: CSVESWREGTDTQYF. In nucleotides, the CDR3 is TGCAGCGTTGAATCCTGGCGGGAGGGCACAGATACGCAGTATTTT.